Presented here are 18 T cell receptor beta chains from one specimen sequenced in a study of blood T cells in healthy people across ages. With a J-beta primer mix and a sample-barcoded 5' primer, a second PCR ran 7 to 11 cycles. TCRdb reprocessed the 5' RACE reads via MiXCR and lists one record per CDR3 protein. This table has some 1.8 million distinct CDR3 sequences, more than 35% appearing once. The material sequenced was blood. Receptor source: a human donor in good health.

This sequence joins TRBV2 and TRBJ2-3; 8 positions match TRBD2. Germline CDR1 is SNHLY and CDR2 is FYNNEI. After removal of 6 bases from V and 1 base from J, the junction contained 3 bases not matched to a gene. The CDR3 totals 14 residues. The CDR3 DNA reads TGTGCCAGCAGCGGGGGGGCTCGCACAGATACGCAGTATTTT. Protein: CASSGGARTDTQYF.

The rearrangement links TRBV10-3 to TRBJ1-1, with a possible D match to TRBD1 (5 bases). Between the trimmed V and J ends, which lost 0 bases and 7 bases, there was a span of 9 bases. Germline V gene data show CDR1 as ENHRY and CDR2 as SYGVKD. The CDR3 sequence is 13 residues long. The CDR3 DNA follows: TGTGCCATCAGTGAGTCGAGGGGAAGTGAAGCTTTCTTT. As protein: CAISESRGSEAFF.

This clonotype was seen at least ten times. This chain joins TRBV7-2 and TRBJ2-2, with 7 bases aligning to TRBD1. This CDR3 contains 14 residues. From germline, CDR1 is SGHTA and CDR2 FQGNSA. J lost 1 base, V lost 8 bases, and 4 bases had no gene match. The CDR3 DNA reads TGTGCCAGCCACACAGGGGTGAACACCGGGGAGCTGTTTTTT. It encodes CASHTGVNTGELFF.

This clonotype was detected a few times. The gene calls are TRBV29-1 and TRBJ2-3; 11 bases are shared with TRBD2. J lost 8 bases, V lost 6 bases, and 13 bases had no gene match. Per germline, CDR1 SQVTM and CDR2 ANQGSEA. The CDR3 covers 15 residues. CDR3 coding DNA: TGCAGCGTCGAACCCCTAGCGGGGGGTTCGGGTACGCAGTATTTT. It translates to CSVEPLAGGSGTQYF.

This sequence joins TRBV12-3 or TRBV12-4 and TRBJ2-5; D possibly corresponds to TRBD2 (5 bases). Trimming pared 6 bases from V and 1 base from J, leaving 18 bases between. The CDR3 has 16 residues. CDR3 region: CASSRRAGGFQETQYF. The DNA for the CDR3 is TGTGCCAGCAGCAGACGAGCCGGAGGCTTCCAAGAGACCCAGTACTTC.

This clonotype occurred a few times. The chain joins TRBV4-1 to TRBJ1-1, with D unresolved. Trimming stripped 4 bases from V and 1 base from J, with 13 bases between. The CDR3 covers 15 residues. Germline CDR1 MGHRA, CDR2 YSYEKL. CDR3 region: CASSPLGIGNTEAFF. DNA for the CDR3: TGCGCCAGCAGCCCCTTAGGGATAGGGAACACTGAAGCTTTCTTT.

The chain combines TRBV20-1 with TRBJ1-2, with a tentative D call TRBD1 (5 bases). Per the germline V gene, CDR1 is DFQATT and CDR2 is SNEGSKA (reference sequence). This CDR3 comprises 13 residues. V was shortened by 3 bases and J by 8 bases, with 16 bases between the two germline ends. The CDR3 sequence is CSASLDISIGYTF. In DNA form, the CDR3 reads TGCAGTGCTAGCCTGGACATAAGTATAGGCTACACCTTC.

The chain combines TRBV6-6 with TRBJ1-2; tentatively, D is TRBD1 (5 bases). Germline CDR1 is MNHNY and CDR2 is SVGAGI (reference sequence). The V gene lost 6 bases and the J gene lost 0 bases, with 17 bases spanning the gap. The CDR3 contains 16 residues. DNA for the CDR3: TGTGCCAGCAGATCCCAGGGTGACCCCTCTAACTATGGCTACACCTTC. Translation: CASRSQGDPSNYGYTF.

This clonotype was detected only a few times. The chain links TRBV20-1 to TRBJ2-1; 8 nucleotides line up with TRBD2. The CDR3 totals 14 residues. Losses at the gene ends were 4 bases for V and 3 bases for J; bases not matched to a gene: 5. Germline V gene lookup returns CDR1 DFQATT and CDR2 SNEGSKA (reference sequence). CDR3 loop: CSATRLASYNEQFF. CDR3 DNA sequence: TGCAGTGCTACCCGACTAGCGAGCTACAATGAGCAGTTCTTC.

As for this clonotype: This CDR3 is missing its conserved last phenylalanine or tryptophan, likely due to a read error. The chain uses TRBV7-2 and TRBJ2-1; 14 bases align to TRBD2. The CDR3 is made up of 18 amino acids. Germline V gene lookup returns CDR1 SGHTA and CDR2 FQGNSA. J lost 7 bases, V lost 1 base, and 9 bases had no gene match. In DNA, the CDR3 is TGTGCCAGCAGCTTAGGATGGACTAGCGGGGGGATCAGGAATGAGCAGTTCTGC. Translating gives CASSLGWTSGGIRNEQFC.

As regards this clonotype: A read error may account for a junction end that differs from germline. CDR3 sequence (DNA): TGTGCCAGCAGTTTGGGACGGAATCTGCCCCAGCATTTT. Translation: CASSLGRNLPQHF. The chain employs TRBV12-3 or TRBV12-4 and TRBJ1-5, with D possibly matching TRBD1 (5 bases). The CDR3 runs to 13 residues.

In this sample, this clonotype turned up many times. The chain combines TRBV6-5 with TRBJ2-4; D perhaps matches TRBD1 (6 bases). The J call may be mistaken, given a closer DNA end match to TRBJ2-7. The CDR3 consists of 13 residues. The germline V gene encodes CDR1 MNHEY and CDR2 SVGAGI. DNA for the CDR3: TGTGCCAGCAGTTATGGACAGAACTACGAGCAGTACTTC. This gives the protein CASSYGQNYEQYF.

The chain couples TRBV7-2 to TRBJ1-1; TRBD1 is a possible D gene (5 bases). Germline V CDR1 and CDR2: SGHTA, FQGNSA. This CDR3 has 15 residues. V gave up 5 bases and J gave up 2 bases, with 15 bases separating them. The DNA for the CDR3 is TGTGCCAGCAGCCCATTATTGGGGGGAAACACTGAAGCTTTCTTT. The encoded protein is CASSPLLGGNTEAFF.

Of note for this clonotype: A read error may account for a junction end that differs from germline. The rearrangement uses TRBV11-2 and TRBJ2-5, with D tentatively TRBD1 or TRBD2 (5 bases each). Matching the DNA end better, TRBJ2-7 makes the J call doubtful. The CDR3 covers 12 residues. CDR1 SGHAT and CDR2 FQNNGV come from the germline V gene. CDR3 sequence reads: CASSTGTCEQYF. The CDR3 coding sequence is TGTGCGAGCAGCACGGGGACCTGCGAGCAGTACTTC.

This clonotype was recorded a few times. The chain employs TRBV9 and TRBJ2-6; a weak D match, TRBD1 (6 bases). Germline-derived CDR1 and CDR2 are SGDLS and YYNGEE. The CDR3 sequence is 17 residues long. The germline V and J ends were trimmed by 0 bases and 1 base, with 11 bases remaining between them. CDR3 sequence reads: CASSVAGQPSGANVLTF. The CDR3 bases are TGTGCCAGCAGCGTAGCCGGACAGCCTTCTGGGGCCAACGTCCTGACTTTC.

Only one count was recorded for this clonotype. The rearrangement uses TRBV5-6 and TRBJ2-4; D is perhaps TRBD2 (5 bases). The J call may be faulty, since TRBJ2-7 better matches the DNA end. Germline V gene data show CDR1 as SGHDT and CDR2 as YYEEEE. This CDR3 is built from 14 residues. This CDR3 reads CASSSGSLLYEQYF. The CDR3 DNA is TGTGCCAGCAGCTCGGGGAGCCTACTCTACGAGCAGTACTTC.

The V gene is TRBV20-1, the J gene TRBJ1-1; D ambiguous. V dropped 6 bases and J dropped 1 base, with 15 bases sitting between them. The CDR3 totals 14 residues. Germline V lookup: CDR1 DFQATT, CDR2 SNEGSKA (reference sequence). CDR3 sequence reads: CSAGIRQENTEAFF. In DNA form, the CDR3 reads TGCAGTGCAGGGATACGGCAGGAGAACACTGAAGCTTTCTTT.

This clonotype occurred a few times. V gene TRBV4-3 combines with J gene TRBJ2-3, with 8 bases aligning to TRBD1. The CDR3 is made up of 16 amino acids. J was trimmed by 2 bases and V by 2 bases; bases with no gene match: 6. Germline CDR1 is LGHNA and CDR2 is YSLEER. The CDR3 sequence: CASSQSRDRYTDTQYF. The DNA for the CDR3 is TGCGCCAGCAGCCAATCACGGGACAGGTACACAGATACGCAGTATTTT.